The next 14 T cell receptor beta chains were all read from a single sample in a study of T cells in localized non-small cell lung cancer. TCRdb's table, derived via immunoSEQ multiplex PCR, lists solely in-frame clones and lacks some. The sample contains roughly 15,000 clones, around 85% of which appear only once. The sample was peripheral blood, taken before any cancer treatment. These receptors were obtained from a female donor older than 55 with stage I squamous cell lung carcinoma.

CDR3 DNA sequence: TGTGCCTGGAGAGGTTATGGCTACACCTTC. Translation: CAWRGYGYTF. V usage is TRBV30 and J usage is TRBJ1-2, with D hard to call. V was cut by 3 bases and J by 5 bases, with 4 bases left in between. The CDR3 loop spans 10 amino acids. The V gene's germline CDR1 is GTSNPN and CDR2 SVGIG (reference sequence). Looking up the rest from reference TRBV30 and TRBJ1-2 gives the full variable domain: SQTIHQWPATLVQPVGSPLSLECTVEGTSNPNLYWYRQAAGRGLQLLFYSVGIGQISSEVPQNLSASRPQDRQFILSSKKLLLSDSGFYLCAWRGYGYTFGSGTRLTVV.

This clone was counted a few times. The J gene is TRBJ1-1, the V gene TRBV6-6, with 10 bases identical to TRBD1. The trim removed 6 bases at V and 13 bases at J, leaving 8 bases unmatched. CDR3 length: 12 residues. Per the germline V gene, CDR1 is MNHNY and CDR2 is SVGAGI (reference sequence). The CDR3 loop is CASRGQGTTGFF. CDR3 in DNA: TGTGCCAGCAGGGGACAGGGGACGACTGGTTTCTTT.

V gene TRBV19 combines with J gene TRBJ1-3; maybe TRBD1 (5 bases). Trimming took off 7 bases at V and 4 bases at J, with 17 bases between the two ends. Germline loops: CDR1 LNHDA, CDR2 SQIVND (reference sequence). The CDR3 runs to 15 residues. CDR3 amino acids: CASTSKGLPGNTIYF. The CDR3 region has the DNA TGTGCCAGTACCTCAAAGGGGCTGCCGGGAAACACCATATATTTT. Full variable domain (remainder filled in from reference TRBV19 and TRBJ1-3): DGGITQSPKYLFRKEGQNVTLSCEQNLNHDAMYWYRQDPGQGLRLIYYSQIVNDFQKGDIAEGYSVSREKKESFPLTVTSAQKNPTAFYLCASTSKGLPGNTIYFGEGSWLTVV.

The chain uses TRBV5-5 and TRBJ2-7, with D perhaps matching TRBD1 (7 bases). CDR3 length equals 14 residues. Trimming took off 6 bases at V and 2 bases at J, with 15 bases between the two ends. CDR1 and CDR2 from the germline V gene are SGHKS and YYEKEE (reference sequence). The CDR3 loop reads CASTEEGAPYEQYF. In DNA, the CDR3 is TGTGCCAGCACGGAGGAGGGGGCTCCCTACGAGCAGTACTTC.

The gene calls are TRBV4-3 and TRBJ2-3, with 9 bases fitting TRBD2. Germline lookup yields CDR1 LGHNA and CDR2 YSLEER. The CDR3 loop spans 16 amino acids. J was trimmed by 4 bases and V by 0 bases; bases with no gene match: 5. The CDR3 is CASSQDRTSEADTQYF. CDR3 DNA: TGCGCCAGCAGCCAAGATAGGACTAGCGAAGCAGATACGCAGTATTTT.

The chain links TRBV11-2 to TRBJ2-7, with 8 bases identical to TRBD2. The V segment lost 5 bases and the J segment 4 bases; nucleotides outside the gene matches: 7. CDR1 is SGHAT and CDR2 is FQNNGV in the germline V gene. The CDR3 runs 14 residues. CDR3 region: CASSPGTSAYEQYF. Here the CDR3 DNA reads TGTGCCAGCAGCCCTGGGACTAGTGCGTACGAGCAGTACTTC. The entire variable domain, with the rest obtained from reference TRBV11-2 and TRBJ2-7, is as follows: EAGVAQSPRYKIIEKRQSVAFWCNPISGHATLYWYQQILGQGPKLLIQFQNNGVVDDSQLPKDRFSAERLKGVDSTLKIQPAKLEDSAVYLCASSPGTSAYEQYFGPGTRLTVT.

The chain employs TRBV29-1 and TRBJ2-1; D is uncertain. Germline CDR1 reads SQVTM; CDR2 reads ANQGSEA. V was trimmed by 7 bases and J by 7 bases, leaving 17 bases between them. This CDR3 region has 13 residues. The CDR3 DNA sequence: TGCAGCGCCGTTCCCACGGTGGGGAATGAGCAGTTCTTC. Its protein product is CSAVPTVGNEQFF.

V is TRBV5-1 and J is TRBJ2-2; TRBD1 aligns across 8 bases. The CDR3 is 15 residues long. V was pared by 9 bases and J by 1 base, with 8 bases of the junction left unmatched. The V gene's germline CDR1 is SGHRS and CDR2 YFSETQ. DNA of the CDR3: TGCGCCACCTCAGGAGGGACAGGGAACACCGGGGAGCTGTTTTTT. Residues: CATSGGTGNTGELFF.

The CDR3: CASSSHLVDPYEQYF. For the CDR3, the DNA is TGTGCCAGCAGCTCCCACCTCGTGGACCCCTACGAGCAGTACTTC. The V and J genes are TRBV7-9 and TRBJ2-7; no definite D call. Between the trimmed V and J ends, which lost 4 bases and 2 bases, there was a span of 15 bases. The germline V gene has CDR1 SEHNR and CDR2 FQNEAQ (reference sequence). The CDR3 runs 15 residues.

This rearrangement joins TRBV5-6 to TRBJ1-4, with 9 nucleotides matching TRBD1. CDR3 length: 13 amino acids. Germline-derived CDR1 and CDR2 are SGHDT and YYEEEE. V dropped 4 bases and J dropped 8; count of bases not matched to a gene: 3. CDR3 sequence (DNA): TGTGCCAGCAGCCGGGACAGGGCGGAAAAACTGTTTTTT. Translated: CASSRDRAEKLFF.

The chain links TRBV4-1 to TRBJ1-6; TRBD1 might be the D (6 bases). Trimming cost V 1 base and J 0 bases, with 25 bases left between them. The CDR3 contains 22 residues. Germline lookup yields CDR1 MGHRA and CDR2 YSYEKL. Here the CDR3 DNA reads TGCGCCAGCAGCCAAGTATGGAGTGAAACCCGGGACACCCGCTCCTATAATTCACCCCTCCACTTT. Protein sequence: CASSQVWSETRDTRSYNSPLHF.

This CDR3 reads CASSANIYGYTF. CDR3 nucleotide sequence: TGTGCCAGCAGCGCTAATATCTATGGCTACACCTTC. The chain links TRBV2 to TRBJ1-2; D remains unclear. The length of the CDR3 is 12 residues. Germline CDR1 is SNHLY and CDR2 is FYNNEI. V lost 6 bases to trimming and J lost 4 bases, with 9 bases between them.

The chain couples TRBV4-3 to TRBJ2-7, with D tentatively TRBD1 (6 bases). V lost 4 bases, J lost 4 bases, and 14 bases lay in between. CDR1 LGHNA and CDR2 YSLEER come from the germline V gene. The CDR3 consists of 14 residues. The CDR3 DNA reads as TGCGCCAGCAGCCCGCTAACAGGGTTGTACGAGCAGTACTTC. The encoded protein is CASSPLTGLYEQYF.

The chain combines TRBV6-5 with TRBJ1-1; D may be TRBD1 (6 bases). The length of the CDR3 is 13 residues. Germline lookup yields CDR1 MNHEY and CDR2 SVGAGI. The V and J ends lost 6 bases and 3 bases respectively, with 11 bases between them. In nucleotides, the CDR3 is TGTGCCAGCAGCATACAGGGAGACACTGAAGCTTTCTTT. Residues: CASSIQGDTEAFF.